The clone carrying this TCR beta chain was seen a single time. Healthy donors were controls matched for age and sex. These data come from a study of CD8 T cells in Susac syndrome. After extraction with the RNeasy kit, roughly 0.5 to 1 ug of the RNA was reverse transcribed using random hexamers. The CDR3 of TCR beta was amplified by immunoSEQ multiplex PCR across 54 Vbeta and 13 Jbeta. TCRdb itself ran the immunoSEQ multiplex PCR reads through MiXCR, one entry per CDR3 protein. This repertoire shows tens of thousands of distinct CDR3 sequences, around 94% found once; its top ten account for about 0.28%. CDR1 and CDR2 (germline): SGHNT, YYREEE (reference sequence). The CDR3 has 15 residues. J was trimmed by 8 bases and V by 4 bases; bases with no gene match: 13.

The gene calls are TRBV5-4 and TRBJ2-3; 7 nucleotides line up with TRBD2. The clonotype comes from a human donor in good health. Sequenced input: CD8+ T cells from PBMCs. This chain's CDR3 is CASSPVERGEPTQYF. The CDR3 region has the DNA TGTGCCAGCAGCCCGGTTGAGCGGGGTGAGCCTACGCAGTATTTT.